This T cell receptor beta chain was captured in a study of blood T cell repertoires in COVID-19. Among Cohort 3 donors, those recovered had two negative PCRs, clearance, or symptom resolution. Trimming removed 5 bases from V and 3 bases from J, with 11 bases in between. This CDR3 is 13 amino acids long. Original data processing: How many nucleated cells were present was estimated from reference gene primer amplification. The assay was immunoSEQ multiplex PCR, and TCRdb's table has in-frame clones only and misses some. V and J calls and clone size are given by that table; D and trimming were obtained from the DNA. The sample lists nearly 400,000 clones, just under 90% occurring once.

This chain links TRBV12-3 or TRBV12-4 with TRBJ2-7, with no clear D. The receptor was isolated from a young woman who had recovered from COVID-19. Source material: PBMCs or T cells enriched from blood (not recorded which). DNA of the CDR3: TGTGCCAGCAGTCTTGGGCTCTACTACGAGCAGTACTTC. As protein: CASSLGLYYEQYF.